This T cell receptor (beta chain) was captured in a study of blood T cell repertoires in COVID-19. Profiling relied on immunoSEQ multiplex PCR, and the TCRdb table lists in-frame clones only, not all of them. The repertoire holds 100,000 to 150,000 clones, around 81% seen once, with roughly 17% in the top ten. CDR1 is ENHRY, CDR2 SYGVKD, per germline. Trimming took off 3 bases at V and 4 bases at J, with 13 bases between the two ends. This CDR3 spans 14 amino acids. This chain connects TRBV10-3 to TRBJ2-7, with TRBD1 as a possible D gene (5 bases). The material sequenced was peripheral blood. The sequence was obtained from a man aged 25 to 40 with COVID-19, enrolled during active disease. This chain's CDR3 is CAISESQGIYEQYF. For the CDR3, the DNA is TGTGCCATCAGTGAAAGTCAGGGAATATACGAGCAGTACTTC.